This is a list of T cell receptor beta chains from one sample in a study of CD8 T cells in Susac syndrome. TCRdb reprocessed the immunoSEQ multiplex PCR reads with MiXCR, giving one entry per CDR3 protein. The profile shows about 130,000 distinct CDR3 sequences, more than 85% of them singletons. Sequencing was done on a sample of CD8+ T cells from PBMCs. The receptor source for this set is a human donor with multiple sclerosis. Both conserved end residues are part of each CDR3. A D gene is named only where the DNA matches it firmly. The size field is filled for only some rows; it gives once, few, many or a size class.

d_gene: NA; j_gene: TRBJ2-7; abundance: NA; v_gene: TRBV3-1; len: 16; CDR3nt: TGTGCCAGCAGCCGATCCCCCTCGGGCGGCCCCTACGAGCAGTACTTC; CDR3aa: CASSRSPSGGPYEQYF
d_gene: TRBD2; j_gene: TRBJ2-1; abundance: few; v_gene: TRBV7-9; len: 13; CDR3nt: TGTGCCAGCAGCTTAGGGACTAGGAATGAGCAGTTCTTC; CDR3aa: CASSLGTRNEQFF
d_gene: NA; j_gene: TRBJ2-7; abundance: NA; v_gene: TRBV7-9; len: 12; CDR3nt: TGTGCCAGCAGCTCATCTGGGGGGGAGCAGTACTTC; CDR3aa: CASSSSGGEQYF
d_gene: NA; j_gene: TRBJ2-2; abundance: NA; v_gene: TRBV5-1; len: 17; CDR3nt: TGCGCCAGCAGCTGGGGAATAAGGGAGAGGAACACCGGGGAGCTGTTTTTT; CDR3aa: CASSWGIRERNTGELFF
d_gene: TRBD2; j_gene: TRBJ2-1; abundance: NA; v_gene: TRBV7-2; len: 16; CDR3nt: TGTGCCAGCAGCGCCTGGTCTAGCGGGAGAATGAATGAGCAGTTCTTC; CDR3aa: CASSAWSSGRMNEQFF
d_gene: NA; j_gene: TRBJ2-7; abundance: NA; v_gene: TRBV20-1; len: 13; CDR3nt: TGCAGTGTCAAAATAGCGGAAACTTACGAGCAGTACTTC; CDR3aa: CSVKIAETYEQYF
d_gene: NA; j_gene: TRBJ1-2; abundance: NA; v_gene: TRBV9; len: 15; CDR3nt: TGTGCCAGCAGCGTAGCCGCCATCGGTAACTATGGCTACACCTTC; CDR3aa: CASSVAAIGNYGYTF
d_gene: NA; j_gene: TRBJ2-3; abundance: NA; v_gene: TRBV15; len: 23; CDR3nt: TGTGCCACCAGCACCCCGGGACAGGCCTACCGGGGCGGGAGGGGAGCTGGTAGAGATACGCAGTATTTT; CDR3aa: CATSTPGQAYRGGRGAGRDTQYF
d_gene: NA; j_gene: TRBJ2-3; abundance: NA; v_gene: TRBV29-1; len: 16; CDR3nt: TGCAGCGTGGACACTCCGGCAGGGGACATCACAGATACGCAGTATTTT; CDR3aa: CSVDTPAGDITDTQYF
d_gene: TRBD2; j_gene: TRBJ2-7; abundance: NA; v_gene: TRBV6-1; len: 15; CDR3nt: TGTGCCAGCAGCGCTGGACTAGCGGGGGGGCCCGAGCAGTACTTC; CDR3aa: CASSAGLAGGPEQYF
d_gene: TRBD2; j_gene: TRBJ2-1; abundance: NA; v_gene: TRBV11-2; len: 18; CDR3nt: TGTGCCAGCAGCTCGCGACATATTAGCGGGAGCGGTAGGAATGAGCAGTTCTTC; CDR3aa: CASSSRHISGSGRNEQFF
d_gene: TRBD1; j_gene: TRBJ1-1; abundance: NA; v_gene: TRBV12-5; len: 15; CDR3nt: TGTGCTAGTGGTTCCGGGATGGGAGGGGGCCCCGAAGCTTTCTTT; CDR3aa: CASGSGMGGGPEAFF
d_gene: NA; j_gene: TRBJ1-2; abundance: NA; v_gene: TRBV27; len: 14; CDR3nt: TGTGCCAGCAGCGGACAGAGTCTTAACTATGGCTACACCTTC; CDR3aa: CASSGQSLNYGYTF
d_gene: NA; j_gene: TRBJ2-1; abundance: NA; v_gene: TRBV27; len: 15; CDR3nt: TGTGCCAGCAGCTGGGGTGGGAGCTCCTACAATGAGCAGTTCTTC; CDR3aa: CASSWGGSSYNEQFF
d_gene: NA; j_gene: TRBJ1-2; abundance: NA; v_gene: TRBV20-1; len: 13; CDR3nt: TGCAGTGCTATCCCGAGTGAGGCAGCGGACTACACCTTC; CDR3aa: CSAIPSEAADYTF
d_gene: NA; j_gene: TRBJ2-1; abundance: NA; v_gene: TRBV10-2; len: 12; CDR3nt: TGCGCCAGCAGTGAGTCGGTTAATGAGCAGTTCTTC; CDR3aa: CASSESVNEQFF
d_gene: TRBD1; j_gene: TRBJ2-3; abundance: NA; v_gene: TRBV7-3; len: 17; CDR3nt: TGTGCCAGCAGCTTGCCCTGGACAGGGACCGGCACAGATACGCAGTATTTT; CDR3aa: CASSLPWTGTGTDTQYF
d_gene: NA; j_gene: TRBJ1-2; abundance: once; v_gene: TRBV7-9; len: 12; CDR3nt: TGTGCCAGCAGCCCGCTCCTCTATGGCTACACCTTC; CDR3aa: CASSPLLYGYTF
d_gene: TRBD2; j_gene: TRBJ2-3; abundance: NA; v_gene: TRBV5-8; len: 15; CDR3nt: TGTGCCAGCAGCCCCAGCGGGGGCCGCACAGATACGCAGTATTTT; CDR3aa: CASSPSGGRTDTQYF
d_gene: NA; j_gene: TRBJ2-7; abundance: NA; v_gene: TRBV10-3; len: 13; CDR3nt: TGTGCCATCAGTGCCGAAGGGGACCACGAGCAGTACTTC; CDR3aa: CAISAEGDHEQYF
d_gene: TRBD2; j_gene: TRBJ2-3; abundance: NA; v_gene: TRBV20-1; len: 16; CDR3nt: TGCAGTGCTAGGACTAGCGGCACGCTCATCGGGTACACGCAGTATTTT; CDR3aa: CSARTSGTLIGYTQYF
d_gene: NA; j_gene: TRBJ2-1; abundance: NA; v_gene: TRBV9; len: 13; CDR3nt: TGTGCCAGCAGCGTATTTGGGAGCGGTGAGCAGTTCTTC; CDR3aa: CASSVFGSGEQFF
d_gene: NA; j_gene: TRBJ1-2; abundance: few; v_gene: TRBV27; len: 15; CDR3nt: TGTGCCAGCAGTTTATCGGGCACCGGATCTTATGGCTACACCTTC; CDR3aa: CASSLSGTGSYGYTF
d_gene: NA; j_gene: TRBJ1-3; abundance: NA; v_gene: TRBV4-1; len: 14; CDR3nt: TGCGCCAGCAGCCCGGACTCACAAGGACTTGCCATATATTTT; CDR3aa: CASSPDSQGLAIYF
d_gene: NA; j_gene: TRBJ2-7; abundance: NA; v_gene: TRBV9; len: 15; CDR3nt: TGTGCCAGCAGCGTTTCCGGGACACCCTCCTACGAGCAGTACTTC; CDR3aa: CASSVSGTPSYEQYF
d_gene: NA; j_gene: TRBJ1-1; abundance: NA; v_gene: TRBV20-1; len: 13; CDR3nt: TGCAGTGCTAGACTACGGAGGGCCCAGAGCGCTTTCTTT; CDR3aa: CSARLRRAQSAFF
d_gene: NA; j_gene: TRBJ2-5; abundance: NA; v_gene: TRBV11-2; len: 15; CDR3nt: TGTGCCAGCAGCTCGCCTGGCACCAAGCAAGAGACCCAGTACTTC; CDR3aa: CASSSPGTKQETQYF
d_gene: NA; j_gene: TRBJ2-3; abundance: few; v_gene: TRBV14; len: 16; CDR3nt: TGTGCCAGCAGCCCGCTAGAGCGCTCTAGCACAGATACGCAGTATTTT; CDR3aa: CASSPLERSSTDTQYF
d_gene: NA; j_gene: TRBJ1-2; abundance: NA; v_gene: TRBV20-1; len: 15; CDR3nt: TGCAGTGCTAGAGATTCGGGCAGGGGCGTCTATGGCTACACCTTC; CDR3aa: CSARDSGRGVYGYTF
d_gene: TRBD1; j_gene: TRBJ2-1; abundance: few; v_gene: TRBV27; len: 14; CDR3nt: TGTGCCAGCAGTTTTGGACAGGTCTACAATGAGCAGTTCTTC; CDR3aa: CASSFGQVYNEQFF
d_gene: NA; j_gene: TRBJ2-3; abundance: NA; v_gene: TRBV5-6; len: 14; CDR3nt: TGTGCCAGCAGGGCGGGGCCGGGCACAGATACGCAGTATTTT; CDR3aa: CASRAGPGTDTQYF
d_gene: NA; j_gene: TRBJ2-2; abundance: NA; v_gene: TRBV9; len: 15; CDR3nt: TGTGCCAGCAGTCGGCGGGACTTTAACACCGGGGAGCTGTTTTTT; CDR3aa: CASSRRDFNTGELFF
d_gene: TRBD1; j_gene: TRBJ2-3; abundance: NA; v_gene: TRBV20-1; len: 15; CDR3nt: TGCAGTGCTAGAGATCCGGGACAGGGGGCAGATACGCAGTATTTT; CDR3aa: CSARDPGQGADTQYF
d_gene: NA; j_gene: TRBJ1-2; abundance: NA; v_gene: TRBV4-1; len: 13; CDR3nt: TGCGCCAGCAGCGAGGGGAGGTACTATGGCTACACCTTC; CDR3aa: CASSEGRYYGYTF
d_gene: TRBD2; j_gene: TRBJ2-1; abundance: few; v_gene: TRBV11-2; len: 16; CDR3nt: TGTGCCAGCAGCTTGACTAGCGGGGGGATATACAATGAGCAGTTCTTC; CDR3aa: CASSLTSGGIYNEQFF
d_gene: TRBD2; j_gene: TRBJ2-3; abundance: NA; v_gene: TRBV19; len: 14; CDR3nt: TGTGCCGGGCATAGCGGGAAGAGGACAGATACGCAGTATTTT; CDR3aa: CAGHSGKRTDTQYF
d_gene: TRBD2; j_gene: TRBJ2-5; abundance: NA; v_gene: TRBV5-1; len: 15; CDR3nt: TGCGCCAGCAGCTGGAGCGGGACCCCCGGGGAGACCCAGTACTTC; CDR3aa: CASSWSGTPGETQYF
d_gene: TRBD1; j_gene: TRBJ1-5; abundance: NA; v_gene: TRBV9; len: 16; CDR3nt: TGTGCCAGCAGCGCCGACAGGGTGAAGCGCAATCAGCCCCAGCATTTT; CDR3aa: CASSADRVKRNQPQHF
d_gene: NA; j_gene: TRBJ2-7; abundance: few; v_gene: TRBV7-2; len: 14; CDR3nt: TGTGCCAGCAGCTTAGGGTCCCAGGGCTACGAGCAGTACTTC; CDR3aa: CASSLGSQGYEQYF
d_gene: NA; j_gene: TRBJ1-1; abundance: NA; v_gene: TRBV7-3; len: 17; CDR3nt: TGTGCCAGCAGCTTAACCAGCCGGGGCCGGATAGACACTGAAGCTTTCTTT; CDR3aa: CASSLTSRGRIDTEAFF
d_gene: NA; j_gene: TRBJ2-7; abundance: NA; v_gene: TRBV7-6; len: 13; CDR3nt: TGTGCCAGCAGCCCTGGCGAGAGGGACGAGCAGTACTTC; CDR3aa: CASSPGERDEQYF
d_gene: NA; j_gene: TRBJ2-1; abundance: NA; v_gene: TRBV7-2; len: 14; CDR3nt: TGTGCCAGCAGCTTGACTAGGGGGTACAATGAGCAGTTCTTC; CDR3aa: CASSLTRGYNEQFF
d_gene: NA; j_gene: TRBJ1-5; abundance: NA; v_gene: TRBV28; len: 15; CDR3nt: TGTGCCAGCAGTTTCCTAGGGGTCACAAATCAGCCCCAGCATTTT; CDR3aa: CASSFLGVTNQPQHF
d_gene: NA; j_gene: TRBJ2-1; abundance: NA; v_gene: TRBV7-2; len: 14; CDR3nt: TGTGCCAGCAGCTTATACGTCAGGGTGCCTGAGCAGTTCTTC; CDR3aa: CASSLYVRVPEQFF
d_gene: NA; j_gene: TRBJ1-2; abundance: NA; v_gene: TRBV27; len: 8; CDR3nt: TGTGCCAGCAGTTGCTACACCTTC; CDR3aa: CASSCYTF
d_gene: TRBD2; j_gene: TRBJ2-7; abundance: NA; v_gene: TRBV20-1; len: 16; CDR3nt: TGCAGTGCGTACTCCTCATCGACGGGGGGGACCTACGAGCAGTACTTC; CDR3aa: CSAYSSSTGGTYEQYF
d_gene: TRBD1; j_gene: TRBJ1-1; abundance: NA; v_gene: TRBV9; len: 17; CDR3nt: TGTGCCAGCAGCGTCCCGGGATCGCAGGGGGCGAACACTGAAGCTTTCTTT; CDR3aa: CASSVPGSQGANTEAFF
d_gene: NA; j_gene: TRBJ1-1; abundance: NA; v_gene: TRBV25-1; len: 17; CDR3nt: TGTGCCAGCCCCCCCCGACAGGCGCTTCGCCTGAACACTGAAGCTTTCTTT; CDR3aa: CASPPRQALRLNTEAFF
d_gene: NA; j_gene: TRBJ1-4; abundance: NA; v_gene: TRBV6-5; len: 13; CDR3nt: TGTGCCAGCGGGACCGCAACTAATGAAAAACTGTTTTTT; CDR3aa: CASGTATNEKLFF
d_gene: TRBD2; j_gene: TRBJ2-1; abundance: NA; v_gene: TRBV27; len: 15; CDR3nt: TGTGCCAGCAGAATTGGGCCCAATAGCGGCGGGGGGCAGTTCTTC; CDR3aa: CASRIGPNSGGGQFF
d_gene: TRBD1; j_gene: TRBJ2-7; abundance: NA; v_gene: TRBV5-6; len: 13; CDR3nt: TGTGCCAGCAGCTGGACAGGGAGCCCCGAGCAGTACTTC; CDR3aa: CASSWTGSPEQYF